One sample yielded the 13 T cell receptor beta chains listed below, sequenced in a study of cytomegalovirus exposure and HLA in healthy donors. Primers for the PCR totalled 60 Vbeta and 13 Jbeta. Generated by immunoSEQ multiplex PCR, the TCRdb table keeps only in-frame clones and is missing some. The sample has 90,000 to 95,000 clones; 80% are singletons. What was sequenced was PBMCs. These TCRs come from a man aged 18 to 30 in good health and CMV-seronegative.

The CDR3 loop is CASSPSRQAIFSGNTIYF. As DNA, the CDR3 is TGTGCCAGCTCACCCTCACGACAGGCTATATTCTCTGGAAACACCATATATTTT. The chain has TRBV18 and TRBJ1-3, with a weak D call TRBD1 (6 bases). The CDR3 is made up of 18 amino acids. Germline V CDR1 and CDR2: KGHSH, LQKENI. V lost 3 bases and J 0 bases, leaving 18 bases between the germline ends. The entire variable domain, with the rest obtained from reference TRBV18 and TRBJ1-3, is as follows: NAGVMQNPRHLVRRRGQEARLRCSPMKGHSHVYWYRQLPEEGLKFMVYLQKENIIDESGMPKERFSAEFPKEGPSILRIQQVVRGDSAAYFCASSPSRQAIFSGNTIYFGEGSWLTVV.

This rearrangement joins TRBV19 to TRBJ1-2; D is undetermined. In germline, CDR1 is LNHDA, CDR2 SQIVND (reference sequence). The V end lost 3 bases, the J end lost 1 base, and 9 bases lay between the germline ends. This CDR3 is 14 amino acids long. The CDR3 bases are TGTGCCAGTAGTATGAACCCACTTAACTATGGCTACACCTTC. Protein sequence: CASSMNPLNYGYTF.

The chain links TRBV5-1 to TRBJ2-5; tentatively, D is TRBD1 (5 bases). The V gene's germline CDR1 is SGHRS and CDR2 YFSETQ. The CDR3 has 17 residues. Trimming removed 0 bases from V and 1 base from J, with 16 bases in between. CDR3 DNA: TGCGCCAGCAGCTTGGTTGGTCTGGACAACAGCCAAGAGACCCAGTACTTC. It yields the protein CASSLVGLDNSQETQYF.

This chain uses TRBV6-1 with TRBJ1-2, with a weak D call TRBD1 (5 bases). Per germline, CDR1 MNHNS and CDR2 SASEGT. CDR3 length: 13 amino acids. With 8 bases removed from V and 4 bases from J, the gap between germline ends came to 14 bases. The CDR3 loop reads CASQTASLYGYTF. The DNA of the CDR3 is TGTGCCAGCCAGACAGCTTCCCTCTATGGCTACACCTTC.

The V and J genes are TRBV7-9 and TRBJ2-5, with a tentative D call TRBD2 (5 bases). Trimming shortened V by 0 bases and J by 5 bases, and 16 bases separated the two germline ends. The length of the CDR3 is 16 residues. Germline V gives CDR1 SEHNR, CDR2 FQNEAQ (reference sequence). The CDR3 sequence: CASSLARGSRGETQYF. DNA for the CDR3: TGTGCCAGCAGCTTAGCTCGAGGGTCCCGCGGGGAGACCCAGTACTTC.

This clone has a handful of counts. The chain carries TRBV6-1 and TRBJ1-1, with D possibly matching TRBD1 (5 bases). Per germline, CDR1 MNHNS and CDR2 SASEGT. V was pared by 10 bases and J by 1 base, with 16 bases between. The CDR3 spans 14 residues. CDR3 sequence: CATGGAAPNTEAFF. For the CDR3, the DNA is TGTGCCACCGGTGGGGCGGCCCCGAACACTGAAGCTTTCTTT.

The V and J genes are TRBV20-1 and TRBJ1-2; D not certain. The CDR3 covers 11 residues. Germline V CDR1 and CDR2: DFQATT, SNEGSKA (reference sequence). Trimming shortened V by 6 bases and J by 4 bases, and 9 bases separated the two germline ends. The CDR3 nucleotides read TGCAGTGCCCCTCGAGGCTATGGCTACACCTTC. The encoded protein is CSAPRGYGYTF.

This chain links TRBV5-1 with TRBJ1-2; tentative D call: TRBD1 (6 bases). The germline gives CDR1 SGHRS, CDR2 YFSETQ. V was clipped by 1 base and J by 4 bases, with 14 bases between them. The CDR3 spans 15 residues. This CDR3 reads CASSLLYRAGYGYTF. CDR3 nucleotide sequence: TGCGCCAGCAGCTTGCTCTACAGGGCGGGCTATGGCTACACCTTC.

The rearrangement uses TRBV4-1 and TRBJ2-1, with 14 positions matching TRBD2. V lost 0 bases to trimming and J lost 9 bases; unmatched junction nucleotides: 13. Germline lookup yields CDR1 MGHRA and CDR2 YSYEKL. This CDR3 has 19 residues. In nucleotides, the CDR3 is TGCGCCAGCAGCCAAGATTGGGTCCCGACTAGCGGGGGGGCGCGTGAGCAGTTCTTC. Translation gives CASSQDWVPTSGGAREQFF.

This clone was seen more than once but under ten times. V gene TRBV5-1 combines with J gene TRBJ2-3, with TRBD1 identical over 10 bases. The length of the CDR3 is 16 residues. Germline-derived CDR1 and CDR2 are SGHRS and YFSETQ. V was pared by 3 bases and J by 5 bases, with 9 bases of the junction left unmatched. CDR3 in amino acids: CASSSSRDRGGDTQYF. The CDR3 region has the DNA TGCGCCAGCAGCTCCTCCCGGGACAGGGGAGGAGATACGCAGTATTTT. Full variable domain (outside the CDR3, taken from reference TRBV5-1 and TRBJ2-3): KAGVTQTPRYLIKTRGQQVTLSCSPISGHRSVSWYQQTPGQGLQFLFEYFSETQRNKGNFPGRFSGRQFSNSRSEMNVSTLELGDSALYLCASSSSRDRGGDTQYFGPGTRLTVL.

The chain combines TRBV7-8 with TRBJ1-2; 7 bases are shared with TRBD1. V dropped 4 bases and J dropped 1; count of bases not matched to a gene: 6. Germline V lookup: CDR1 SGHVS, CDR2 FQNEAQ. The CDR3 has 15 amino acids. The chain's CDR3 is CASSSTGDSNYGYTF. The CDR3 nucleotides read TGTGCCAGCAGCTCCACAGGGGACAGTAACTATGGCTACACCTTC.

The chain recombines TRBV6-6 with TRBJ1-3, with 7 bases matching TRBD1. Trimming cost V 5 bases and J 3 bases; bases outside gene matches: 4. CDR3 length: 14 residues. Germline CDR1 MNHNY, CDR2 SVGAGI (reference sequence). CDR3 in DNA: TGTGCCAGCAGTGCCGGGACAGTTGGAAACACCATATATTTT. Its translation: CASSAGTVGNTIYF.

CDR3 DNA sequence: TGTGCCAGCAGCTTAGGCAGGGGGTTGAACACTGAAGCTTTCTTT. Translating gives CASSLGRGLNTEAFF. This chain joins TRBV7-9 and TRBJ1-1, with 7 bases matching TRBD1. This CDR3 is 15 amino acids long. Losses at the gene ends were 1 base for V and 0 bases for J; bases not matched to a gene: 2. Germline assignment: CDR1 SEHNR and CDR2 FQNEAQ (reference sequence).